These 32 T cell receptor beta chains were sequenced from one sample in a study of T cells in localized non-small cell lung cancer. Produced via immunoSEQ multiplex PCR; TCRdb's table is partial and in-frame only. Among fewer than 100,000 clones listed, roughly 90% were seen once. The sample in question was peripheral blood, obtained before any cancer treatment. The receptors were gathered from a man between 40 and 69 years old with stage I squamous cell lung carcinoma.

The chain combines TRBV28 with TRBJ1-5, with D possibly matching TRBD1 (6 bases). CDR3 size: 12 residues. Germline assignment: CDR1 MDHEN and CDR2 SYDVKM. Trimming removed 8 bases from V and 3 bases from J, with 8 bases in between. This CDR3 is CASHRVNQPQHF. The CDR3 bases are TGTGCCAGCCACAGGGTCAATCAGCCCCAGCATTTT.

V and J are TRBV11-2 and TRBJ1-3; D not certain. This CDR3 is built from 15 residues. CDR1 and CDR2 (germline): SGHAT, FQNNGV. Trimming shortened V by 2 bases and J by 0 bases, and 8 bases separated the two germline ends. In DNA, the CDR3 is TGTGCCAGCAGCTTAAGCACTAGCTCTGGAAACACCATATATTTT. Its translation is CASSLSTSSGNTIYF.

The genes are TRBV7-2 and TRBJ2-3; D is possibly TRBD1 (5 bases). V was clipped by 2 bases and J by 1 base, with 10 bases between them. This CDR3 contains 15 residues. Germline CDR1 reads SGHTA; CDR2 reads FQGNSA. CDR3: CASSLYLGGTDTQYF. The CDR3 DNA reads TGTGCCAGCAGCTTATATTTAGGGGGCACAGATACGCAGTATTTT.

The chain couples TRBV6-6 to TRBJ1-1; D not resolved. The CDR3 has 12 amino acids. Trimming shortened V by 2 bases and J by 5 bases, and 6 bases separated the two germline ends. Germline loops: CDR1 MNHNY, CDR2 SVGAGI (reference sequence). This CDR3 reads CASSYPTTEAFF. CDR3 bases: TGTGCCAGCAGTTACCCCACTACTGAAGCTTTCTTT.

This chain connects TRBV5-1 to TRBJ1-2, with D unclear. V dropped 4 bases and J dropped 5 bases, with 15 bases sitting between them. The CDR3 consists of 14 residues. The germline V gene encodes CDR1 SGHRS and CDR2 YFSETQ. The CDR3 DNA reads as TGCGCCAGCAGCCTTGGAGGCCAGGATTATGGCTACACCTTC. Its protein is CASSLGGQDYGYTF.

The chain has TRBV2 and TRBJ1-5; no firm D call. Germline-derived CDR1 and CDR2 are SNHLY and FYNNEI. CDR3 length: 14 amino acids. Trimming pared 5 bases from V and 2 bases from J, leaving 10 bases between. CDR3 sequence (DNA): TGTGCCAGCAGTCCTGAAAGGGGCAATCAGCCCCAGCATTTT. This gives the protein CASSPERGNQPQHF.

The chain recombines TRBV5-6 with TRBJ1-2; D gene uncertain. Germline assignment: CDR1 SGHDT and CDR2 YYEEEE. This CDR3 contains 13 residues. V was trimmed by 0 bases and J by 7 bases, leaving 10 bases between them. The CDR3 coding sequence is TGTGCCAGCAGCTTGGGTGTGGAGGCTGGCTACACCTTC. This encodes CASSLGVEAGYTF.

This clone has only a few counts. This sequence joins TRBV13 and TRBJ1-2; D unclear. Germline V gene lookup returns CDR1 PRHDT and CDR2 FYEKMQ (reference sequence). Trimming pared 2 bases from V and 7 bases from J, leaving 14 bases between. The CDR3 extends over 14 amino acids. CDR3 sequence: CASSLLSREGGYTF. CDR3 bases: TGTGCCAGCAGCTTATTGTCCCGGGAGGGTGGCTACACCTTC.

The rearrangement uses TRBV4-3 and TRBJ2-2, with 10 bases fitting TRBD2. J lost 7 bases, V lost 4 bases, and 12 bases had no gene match. The CDR3 length is 17 residues. Looked up from germline, CDR1 is LGHNA and CDR2 is YSLEER. The CDR3 coding sequence is TGCGCCAGCAGCCCAAGGGCACTAGCGGGGTTGGGCGGGGAGCTGTTTTTT. This sequence encodes CASSPRALAGLGGELFF.

This clone was picked up one time. This chain connects TRBV5-6 to TRBJ2-1; unclear D gene. The V end was cut by 4 bases, the J end by 12 bases, with 11 bases between. CDR3 length: 11 residues. CDR1 and CDR2 (germline): SGHDT, YYEEEE. CDR3 in amino acids: CASSLALVQFF. CDR3 in DNA: TGTGCCAGCAGCCTGGCGCTAGTGCAGTTCTTC.

The V gene is TRBV9, the J gene TRBJ2-7; D remains ambiguous. Trimming took 0 bases from V and 2 from J, leaving 15 bases between them. The germline gives CDR1 SGDLS, CDR2 YYNGEE. The CDR3 has 16 amino acids. CDR3 residues: CASSVGIDTPTYEQYF. CDR3 bases: TGTGCCAGCAGCGTAGGTATCGATACACCAACCTACGAGCAGTACTTC.

This clone was seen a single time. The rearrangement uses TRBV18 and TRBJ2-5; no clear D gene. CDR3 size: 14 residues. Germline V CDR1 and CDR2: KGHSH, LQKENI. Trimming stripped 2 bases from V and 5 bases from J, with 12 bases between. CDR3 protein: CASSPSLDGETQYF. CDR3 in DNA: TGTGCCAGCTCACCATCGCTGGACGGGGAGACCCAGTACTTC.

The chain recombines TRBV18 with TRBJ1-5; perhaps TRBD1 as D (5 bases). Germline V lookup: CDR1 KGHSH, CDR2 LQKENI. This CDR3 spans 17 amino acids. The V end was cut by 6 bases, the J end by 2 bases, with 20 bases between. The chain's CDR3 is CASSEGAGFGGNQPQHF. The CDR3 coding sequence is TGTGCCAGCTCCGAAGGGGCAGGGTTCGGTGGCAATCAGCCCCAGCATTTT.

V is TRBV18 and J is TRBJ1-6; 7 bases map to TRBD1. Germline lookup yields CDR1 KGHSH and CDR2 LQKENI. The CDR3 contains 15 residues. V shed 3 bases and J 10 bases; nucleotides not matched to a gene: 9. CDR3 sequence (DNA): TGTGCCAGCTCACCTCAAACAGGGGACTCCTCACCCCTCCACTTT. Protein product: CASSPQTGDSSPLHF.

The J gene is TRBJ2-2, the V gene TRBV19; 9 bases are shared with TRBD2. Germline V gives CDR1 LNHDA, CDR2 SQIVND (reference sequence). The CDR3 has 16 residues. V lost 5 bases to trimming and J lost 9 bases; unmatched junction nucleotides: 13. For the CDR3, the DNA is TGTGCCAGTAGTCGCGCGGGAGGGGCAACCCACCGGGAGCTGTTTTTT. Amino acid sequence: CASSRAGGATHRELFF.

The chain combines TRBV7-8 with TRBJ2-5; the D is unclear. Germline loops: CDR1 SGHVS, CDR2 FQNEAQ. The length of the CDR3 is 18 residues. Trimming removed 2 bases at V and 2 bases at J, with 21 bases between. The CDR3 nucleotides are TGTGCCAGCAGCTTAAAACGCTTTGTGAGCCTACTACAAGAGACCCAGTACTTC. Protein sequence: CASSLKRFVSLLQETQYF.

The chain couples TRBV5-1 to TRBJ1-1; D is uncertain. The CDR3 is 14 residues long. Germline V gives CDR1 SGHRS, CDR2 YFSETQ. Trimming shortened V by 4 bases and J by 1 base, and 11 bases separated the two germline ends. The CDR3 region has the DNA TGCGCCAGCAGCGGCCAGGTGGAGAACACTGAAGCTTTCTTT. Its protein product is CASSGQVENTEAFF.

The J gene is TRBJ1-4, the V gene TRBV6-5, with TRBD1 as a possible D gene (5 bases). V lost 6 bases to trimming and J lost 4 bases, with 12 bases between them. The CDR3 contains 14 residues. Looked up from germline, CDR1 is MNHEY and CDR2 is SVGAGI. CDR3 protein: CASRPDTVNEKLFF. CDR3 nucleotides: TGTGCCAGCAGACCGGACACGGTTAATGAAAAACTGTTTTTT.

As to this clone: The germline gene is not matched at one end of the junction; a read error may be the cause. The chain is built from TRBV6-1 and TRBJ2-4; D is ambiguous. This CDR3 contains 14 residues. Germline V gene lookup returns CDR1 MNHNS and CDR2 SASEGT. CDR3 amino acids: CASNEGETKNIQYF. The CDR3 coding sequence is TGTGCCAGCAATGAAGGTGAGACCAAAAACATTCAGTACTTC.

The chain links TRBV14 to TRBJ2-1; the D gene is possibly TRBD1 (5 bases). Germline CDR1 and CDR2: SGHDN and FVKESK. Trimming left V 1 base short and J 12 bases short, with 10 bases between. The CDR3 is 12 amino acids. The DNA of the CDR3 is TGTGCCAGCAGCCAAGGGTGGGGCGTGCAGTTCTTC. Amino acid sequence: CASSQGWGVQFF.

The chain links TRBV6-5 to TRBJ1-4; tentative D call: TRBD1 (6 bases). The CDR3 is 14 residues long. V lost 5 bases and J lost 4, with 11 bases in between. Germline assignment: CDR1 MNHEY and CDR2 SVGAGI. The CDR3 DNA follows: TGTGCCAGCAGTCGGACAGTAGATAATGAAAAACTGTTTTTT. Translating gives CASSRTVDNEKLFF.

This clone has just one count. The rearrangement uses TRBV6-5 and TRBJ2-7, with 7 bases aligning to TRBD1. CDR1 is MNHEY and CDR2 is SVGAGI in the germline V gene. The V and J ends lost 3 bases and 7 bases, in that order; junction bases with no gene match: 15. The CDR3 contains 16 residues. CDR3 sequence reads: CASSYSPGTALREQYF. Written as DNA, the CDR3 is TGTGCCAGCAGTTATTCCCCCGGGACAGCCCTTAGGGAGCAGTACTTC.

The chain recombines TRBV5-1 with TRBJ1-3; no clear D. Germline V CDR1 and CDR2: SGHRS, YFSETQ. V lost 8 bases, J lost 5 bases, and 14 bases lay in between. The CDR3 is 13 residues long. The CDR3 here is CASQPPGRNTIYF. CDR3 nucleotide sequence: TGCGCCAGTCAGCCCCCTGGTCGAAACACCATATATTTT.

This clone showed up just a few times. This chain uses TRBV5-1 with TRBJ1-1, with 8 bases fitting TRBD1. This CDR3 spans 14 amino acids. Germline values: CDR1 SGHRS, CDR2 YFSETQ. V dropped 4 bases and J dropped 5; count of bases not matched to a gene: 7. The CDR3 nucleotides are TGCGCCAGCAGCATACAGGGGGTTGAAACTGAAGCTTTCTTT. Translated, it gives CASSIQGVETEAFF.

The chain has TRBV18 and TRBJ1-2; tentatively, D is TRBD1 (6 bases). Trimming left V 2 bases short and J 2 bases short, with 9 bases between. This CDR3 spans 14 amino acids. Looked up from germline, CDR1 is KGHSH and CDR2 is LQKENI. CDR3 residues: CASSPAGGNYGYTF. The CDR3, as DNA: TGTGCCAGCTCACCAGCGGGGGGCAACTATGGCTACACCTTC.

The chain carries TRBV7-9 and TRBJ1-2, with 8 bases identical to TRBD1. The V and J ends lost 4 bases and 5 bases, in that order; junction bases with no gene match: 9. The germline CDR1 and CDR2 sequences are SEHNR and FQNEAQ (reference sequence). The CDR3 covers 15 residues. The CDR3 region is CASSSNQGAGYGYTF. The CDR3 nucleotides read TGTGCCAGCAGCTCTAATCAGGGGGCGGGATATGGCTACACCTTC.

The rearrangement links TRBV27 to TRBJ2-4; D may be TRBD1 (6 bases). The CDR3 has 17 residues. Trimming shortened V by 2 bases and J by 0 bases, and 14 bases separated the two germline ends. Germline V CDR1 and CDR2: MNHEY, SMNVEV (reference sequence). CDR3 in DNA: TGTGCCAGCAGTTTAGCGAGGACAGTCGGAGCCAAAAACATTCAGTACTTC. Translated, it gives CASSLARTVGAKNIQYF.

The chain employs TRBV28 and TRBJ1-4; weak D call: TRBD1 (6 bases). Deletions cut 3 bases from V and 5 bases from J, with 10 bases between. Germline V gene data show CDR1 as MDHEN and CDR2 as SYDVKM. The length of the CDR3 is 14 residues. CDR3 amino acids: CASSFLQGNEKLFF. CDR3 coding DNA: TGTGCCAGCAGTTTTTTACAGGGAAATGAAAAACTGTTTTTT.

The chain links TRBV2 to TRBJ2-5; D call uncertain. Germline V gene data show CDR1 as SNHLY and CDR2 as FYNNEI. The CDR3 has 17 amino acids. The ends were cut back, 7 bases at V and 1 base at J, with 22 bases in the middle. As DNA, the CDR3 is TGTGCCAGCACCGCCCTGGGAATCGGCGAATCCCAAGAGACCCAGTACTTC. Encoded protein: CASTALGIGESQETQYF.

The chain combines TRBV7-9 with TRBJ2-1; D not certain. Trimming left V 1 base short and J 2 bases short, with 6 bases between. Germline CDR1 SEHNR, CDR2 FQNEAQ (reference sequence). The CDR3 has 14 amino acids. CDR3 nucleotide sequence: TGTGCCAGCAGCTTAGTAACAGCCTACAATGAGCAGTTCTTC. This translates into CASSLVTAYNEQFF.

This clone is a singleton in its sample. This sequence joins TRBV10-3 and TRBJ2-7; TRBD2 agrees at 10 bases. Germline V CDR1 and CDR2: ENHRY, SYGVKD. Trimming took 6 bases from V and 5 from J; bases not matched to a gene: 13. The CDR3 covers 16 residues. The CDR3 loop reads CAISPLLAGLNDEQYF. Written as DNA, the CDR3 is TGTGCCATCAGCCCTCTACTAGCGGGGTTGAATGACGAGCAGTACTTC.

This clone was detected only once. The chain employs TRBV5-1 and TRBJ2-1, with 7 bases aligning to TRBD1. J gave up 3 bases and V 3 bases, and 6 bases lay outside the gene matches. The CDR3 covers 15 residues. Germline assignment: CDR1 SGHRS and CDR2 YFSETQ. CDR3 bases: TGCGCCAGCAGCTCCCGGGACAGTGGCTACAATGAGCAGTTCTTC. Residues: CASSSRDSGYNEQFF. The entire variable domain, with the rest obtained from reference TRBV5-1 and TRBJ2-1, is as follows: KAGVTQTPRYLIKTRGQQVTLSCSPISGHRSVSWYQQTPGQGLQFLFEYFSETQRNKGNFPGRFSGRQFSNSRSEMNVSTLELGDSALYLCASSSRDSGYNEQFFGPGTRLTVL.